A single sample gave rise to the 20 T cell receptor beta chains below, sequenced in a study of blood T cell repertoires in COVID-19. The repertoire was sequenced with immunoSEQ multiplex PCR; TCRdb's copy has only in-frame clones and lacks some. The table includes approximately 240,000 clones, about 90% detected once. Sequencing was carried out using PBMCs or T cells enriched from blood (not recorded which). Receptors were obtained from a woman younger than 35 who had recovered from COVID-19.

The chain is built from TRBV5-4 and TRBJ1-1; 7 bases are a match to TRBD1. The CDR3 runs to 15 residues. Germline V gene lookup returns CDR1 SGHNT and CDR2 YYREEE (reference sequence). V dropped 2 bases and J dropped 0; count of bases not matched to a gene: 4. CDR3 nucleotides: TGTGCCAGCAGCTTAGACAGGGTTGTGAACACTGAAGCTTTCTTT. It translates to CASSLDRVVNTEAFF.

The rearrangement joins TRBV10-3 to TRBJ2-5; no firm D call. Trimming took 4 bases from V and 5 from J, leaving 11 bases between them. Germline CDR1 ENHRY, CDR2 SYGVKD. CDR3 length: 13 residues. CDR3 nucleotides: TGTGCCATCAGTGCTGACACTCGGGAGACCCAGTACTTC. It yields the protein CAISADTRETQYF.

The chain combines TRBV11-2 with TRBJ2-1; D is perhaps TRBD2 (6 bases). Germline CDR1 and CDR2: SGHAT and FQNNGV. The ends were cut back, 5 bases at V and 4 bases at J, with 18 bases in the middle. The CDR3 loop spans 16 amino acids. DNA of the CDR3: TGTGCCAGCAGCCAAGGTTTCGGACTACCGTACAATGAGCAGTTCTTC. It translates to CASSQGFGLPYNEQFF.

To note about this clone: Other nucleotide sequences in the sample specify the same CDR3. The chain uses TRBV6-5 and TRBJ1-2; no definite D call. Germline V gene lookup returns CDR1 MNHEY and CDR2 SVGAGI. This CDR3 is 12 amino acids long. The V end lost 5 bases, the J end lost 0 bases, and 4 bases lay between the germline ends. Here the CDR3 DNA reads TGTGCCAGCAGTCGTTCTAACTATGGCTACACCTTC. Residues: CASSRSNYGYTF.

The chain links TRBV5-1 to TRBJ1-2; no reliable D call. Germline loops: CDR1 SGHRS, CDR2 YFSETQ. CDR3 size: 14 residues. Trimming removed 1 base from V and 7 bases from J, with 14 bases in between. The CDR3 nucleotides are TGCGCCAGCAGCTTGTCGTCTCAGGAAGGTGGCTACACCTTC. It is translated as CASSLSSQEGGYTF.

The chain carries TRBV12-2 and TRBJ2-7; the table's D gene call, TRBD2, was not cross checked with the DNA. TRBV12-2 is annotated as a pseudogene. The CDR3 extends over 13 amino acids. CDR3 amino acids: CASPARGSGEQYF. DNA of the CDR3: TGTGCAAGTCCCGCAAGAGGAAGTGGCGAGCAGTACTTC.

This clone was seen many times. J is TRBJ1-4 and V is TRBV5-1; the match to TRBD1 covers 7 bases. J lost 6 bases, V lost 4 bases, and 9 bases had no gene match. CDR1 is SGHRS, CDR2 YFSETQ, per germline. The CDR3 has 15 residues. As DNA, the CDR3 is TGCGCCAGCAGCCCCAAGACAGGGCAGGATGAAAAACTGTTTTTT. This sequence encodes CASSPKTGQDEKLFF.

This clone was counted only a few times. The chain employs TRBV28 and TRBJ2-1; D not certain. The V gene lost 5 bases and the J gene lost 5 bases, with 7 bases spanning the gap. The CDR3 has 12 amino acids. Germline V CDR1 and CDR2: MDHEN, SYDVKM. In DNA form, the CDR3 reads TGTGCCAGCAGTATATCAGACAATGAGCAGTTCTTC. Amino acid sequence: CASSISDNEQFF.

The chain joins TRBV5-4 to TRBJ1-1, with D perhaps matching TRBD1 (5 bases). The length of the CDR3 is 15 residues. CDR1 SGHNT and CDR2 YYREEE come from the germline V gene (reference sequence). V lost 4 bases, J lost 4 bases, and 17 bases lay in between. The CDR3 DNA is TGTGCCAGCAGCACCAGGGTCAAAGAGGCCACTGAAGCTTTCTTT. It yields the protein CASSTRVKEATEAFF.

The chain recombines TRBV2 with TRBJ1-6; TRBD1 agrees at 7 bases. CDR3 size: 15 residues. CDR1 is SNHLY, CDR2 FYNNEI, per germline. The ends lost 2 bases at V and 10 bases at J; junction bases unmatched: 8. The CDR3 nucleotides read TGTGCCAGCAGTGAAATTGAGACAGGGAGCTCACCCCTCCACTTT. It is translated as CASSEIETGSSPLHF.

The chain employs TRBV6-1 and TRBJ1-1; D is unresolved. The CDR3 contains 14 residues. The V end lost 0 bases, the J end lost 3 bases, and 8 bases lay between the germline ends. Germline assignment: CDR1 MNHNS and CDR2 SASEGT. CDR3 region: CASSEAGGYTEAFF. The DNA of the CDR3 is TGTGCCAGCAGTGAAGCGGGAGGGTACACTGAAGCTTTCTTT.

This clone was detected only once. V usage is TRBV7-2 and J usage is TRBJ2-3; D is ambiguous. Germline V gene sequence: CDR1 SGHTA, CDR2 FQGNSA. V lost 5 bases to trimming and J lost 1 base, with 7 bases between them. The CDR3 totals 13 residues. CDR3 residues: CASSPTGTDTQYF. In nucleotides, the CDR3 is TGTGCCAGCAGCCCCACAGGCACAGATACGCAGTATTTT.

This chain uses TRBV18 with TRBJ2-4; possible D gene TRBD2, 5 bases. The CDR3 runs 14 residues. V was shortened by 2 bases and J by 8 bases, with 13 bases between the two germline ends. In germline, CDR1 is KGHSH, CDR2 LQKENI. The CDR3 spells CASSPDYGVDIQYF. CDR3 nucleotides: TGTGCCAGCTCACCAGATTACGGGGTGGACATTCAGTACTTC. The full variable domain, rest sourced from reference TRBV18 and TRBJ2-4, is NAGVMQNPRHLVRRRGQEARLRCSPMKGHSHVYWYRQLPEEGLKFMVYLQKENIIDESGMPKERFSAEFPKEGPSILRIQQVVRGDSAAYFCASSPDYGVDIQYFGAGTRLSVL.

This rearrangement joins TRBV28 to TRBJ1-5; 7 bases agree with TRBD1. V shed 5 bases, J shed 7 bases, and the junction held 17 bases outside the gene matches. Per germline, CDR1 MDHEN and CDR2 SYDVKM. The CDR3 is 17 residues long. The CDR3, as DNA: TGTGCCAGCAGTAAAATATACTTGACAGGGTCGAACCAGCCCCAGCATTTT. Translated, it gives CASSKIYLTGSNQPQHF. Filled out from reference TRBV28 and TRBJ1-5, the complete variable domain reads DVKVTQSSRYLVKRTGEKVFLECVQDMDHENMFWYRQDPGLGLRLIYFSYDVKMKEKGDIPEGYSVSREKKERFSLILESASTNQTSMYLCASSKIYLTGSNQPQHFGDGTRLSIL.

This chain links TRBV3-1 (or the pseudogene TRBV3-2) with TRBJ2-7, with a weak D call TRBD1 (5 bases). Germline loops: CDR1 LGHDT, CDR2 YNNKEL (reference sequence). The CDR3 is 14 residues long. V lost 1 base and J 2 bases, leaving 9 bases between the germline ends. The CDR3 nucleotides read TGTGCCAGCAGCCAAGGACAGCCCCCCTACGAGCAGTACTTC. Its translation is CASSQGQPPYEQYF.

V gene TRBV5-1 combines with J gene TRBJ1-6, with 7 nucleotides matching TRBD1. The CDR3 spans 16 residues. V shed 4 bases, J shed 7 bases, and the junction held 11 bases outside the gene matches. Germline assignment: CDR1 SGHRS and CDR2 YFSETQ. The CDR3 DNA follows: TGCGCCAGCAGCCGGGTAGGACAGGCGGAGAATTCACCCCTCCACTTT. This translates into CASSRVGQAENSPLHF.

This sequence joins TRBV5-5 and TRBJ2-3; 7 nucleotides match TRBD1. Losses at the gene ends were 0 bases for V and 2 bases for J; bases not matched to a gene: 3. Germline V gene sequence: CDR1 SGHKS, CDR2 YYEKEE (reference sequence). The CDR3 is 15 residues long. This CDR3 reads CASSLGGTDTDTQYF. The CDR3 DNA sequence: TGTGCCAGCAGCTTGGGGGGGACAGACACAGATACGCAGTATTTT.

This chain joins TRBV29-1 and TRBJ1-2; D may be TRBD1 (5 bases). The V and J ends lost 4 bases and 8 bases respectively, with 14 bases between them. Looked up from germline, CDR1 is SQVTM and CDR2 is ANQGSEA. The CDR3 runs to 12 residues. The CDR3 DNA reads TGCAGCGTTGTGGGCGGGACGGGAGGCTACACCTTC. The encoded protein is CSVVGGTGGYTF.

The chain combines TRBV19 with TRBJ1-1; 9 nucleotides line up with TRBD1. The CDR3 extends over 13 amino acids. J lost 4 bases, V lost 5 bases, and 2 bases had no gene match. CDR1 LNHDA and CDR2 SQIVND come from the germline V gene (reference sequence). In DNA form, the CDR3 reads TGTGCCAGTAGTGGACAGGGGATCACTGAAGCTTTCTTT. Translating gives CASSGQGITEAFF.

Regarding this clone: The junction differs from germline at one of its ends, possibly a read error. The chain is built from TRBV28 and TRBJ2-7; D unresolved. The length of the CDR3 is 8 residues. Germline V CDR1 and CDR2: MDHEN, SYDVKM. In DNA form, the CDR3 reads TGTGCCAGCGGGCCCTCGGACTTC. This codes for CASGPSDF.